A selection of T cell receptor beta chains follows, all from one sample in a study of blood T cell repertoires in COVID-19. The data were produced by immunoSEQ multiplex PCR, yet TCRdb's version contains in-frame clones alone and is incomplete. This sample has 120,000 to 150,000 clones, with nearly 85% found just once. Sample: PBMCs or T cells enriched from blood (not recorded which). These receptors were collected from a man in his fifties in a cohort exposed to, infected with or recovered from COVID-19 (not recorded which). The CDR3 runs from the conserved cysteine through the conserved F or W. The order of the fields is D gene, J gene, clone size, V gene, CDR3 protein, CDR3 DNA. D genes are given only for firm matches. Size is stated for part of the rows, as once, few or many counts, or as a class when the clone is expanded.

>TRBD2|TRBJ2-5|once|TRBV7-9
CASGRGPIQETQYF
TGTGCTTCAGGGAGGGGCCCTATCCAAGAGACCCAGTACTTC
>NA|TRBJ1-2|once|TRBV7-2
CASKSSLTNGYTF
TGTGCCAGCAAGAGTTCCCTAACCAACGGCTACACCTTC
>TRBD1|TRBJ2-7|once|TRBV5-4
CASSTNPGQAAYEQYF
TGTGCCAGCAGCACGAACCCGGGACAGGCCGCCTACGAGCAGTACTTC
>TRBD1|TRBJ2-7|NA|TRBV15
CATSTGTGTYEQYF
TGTGCCACCAGCACCGGGACAGGGACCTACGAGCAGTACTTC
>TRBD2|TRBJ2-7|NA|TRBV6-2/TRBV6-3
CASSRGDEQYF
TGTGCCAGCAGCCGGGGGGACGAGCAGTACTTC
>NA|TRBJ2-7|NA|TRBV18
CASSPPPGTYEQYF
TGTGCCAGCTCACCACCGCCAGGAACCTACGAGCAGTACTTC
>NA|TRBJ2-5|NA|TRBV7-8
CASSLMRETQYF
TGTGCCAGCAGCCTCATGAGGGAGACCCAGTACTTC
>TRBD1|TRBJ1-2|NA|TRBV9
CASNSRDRAGYGYTF
TGTGCCAGCAACTCACGAGACAGGGCTGGCTATGGCTACACCTTC
>NA|TRBJ1-1|NA|TRBV9
CASSVRQENTEAFF
TGTGCCAGCAGCGTCCGACAGGAGAACACTGAAGCTTTCTTT
>NA|TRBJ2-1|once|TRBV9
CASSVWNSGYNEQFF
TGTGCCAGCAGCGTATGGAATAGCGGCTACAATGAGCAGTTCTTC
>TRBD1|TRBJ1-4|NA|TRBV18
CASSPSDRGAPATNEKLFF
TGTGCCAGCTCACCTTCGGACAGGGGGGCTCCTGCAACTAATGAAAAACTGTTTTTT
>NA|TRBJ1-2|NA|TRBV10-3
CAISDRPYGYTF
TGTGCCATCAGTGACAGGCCATATGGCTACACCTTC
>NA|TRBJ1-3|once|TRBV27
CASSSRTERNTIYF
TGTGCCAGCAGTTCCCGGACAGAACGAAACACCATATATTTT
>NA|TRBJ2-2|NA|TRBV28
CASSFLGLSGNTGELFF
TGTGCCAGCAGTTTTTTAGGGTTGAGCGGAAACACCGGGGAGCTGTTTTTT
>TRBD1|TRBJ1-1|NA|TRBV2
CASRPGTGLNTEAFF
TGTGCCAGCAGGCCCGGGACAGGGTTGAACACTGAAGCTTTCTTT
>TRBD2|TRBJ2-5|NA|TRBV28
CASSSGTSGSMLHETQYF
TGTGCCAGCAGTTCCGGGACTAGCGGGAGTATGCTTCACGAGACCCAGTACTTC
>NA|TRBJ2-7|NA|TRBV7-3
CASSEPAGRQYF
TGTGCCAGCAGCGAGCCGGCGGGGAGGCAGTACTTC
>TRBD2|TRBJ2-1|NA|TRBV7-2
CASSRTSGYNEQFF
TGTGCCAGCAGCAGGACTAGCGGTTACAATGAGCAGTTCTTC
>TRBD1|TRBJ2-7|few|TRBV5-6
CASSFGDRGPYEQYF
TGTGCCAGCAGCTTCGGAGACAGGGGTCCCTACGAGCAGTACTTC
>NA|TRBJ2-5|NA|TRBV12-5
CASGLGRRETQYF
TGTGCTAGTGGTTTGGGGAGACGAGAGACCCAGTACTTC
>NA|TRBJ2-1|NA|TRBV12-3/TRBV12-4
CASKTGFNEQFF
TGTGCCAGCAAAACGGGGTTCAATGAGCAGTTCTTC
>NA|TRBJ1-6|NA|TRBV30
CAWSRSNSPLHF
TGTGCCTGGAGTAGGAGTAATTCACCCCTCCACTTT
>NA|TRBJ2-7|NA|TRBV7-9
CASSPPRGSRGNEQYF
TGTGCCAGCAGCCCCCCTAGAGGCAGTAGGGGGAACGAGCAGTACTTC
>NA|TRBJ2-3|NA|TRBV9
CASSVGAGGTDTQYF
TGTGCCAGCAGCGTAGGGGCAGGTGGGACAGATACGCAGTATTTT
>NA|TRBJ2-1|NA|TRBV23-1
CASSQYLSSYNEQFF
TGCGCCAGCAGTCAATACCTGAGCTCCTACAATGAGCAGTTCTTC
>TRBD2|TRBJ2-7|NA|TRBV10-2
CASSMTSGFYEQYF
TGCGCCAGCAGTATGACTAGCGGGTTCTACGAGCAGTACTTC
>NA|TRBJ1-2|few|TRBV5-1
CASSLGQNYGYTF
TGCGCCAGCAGCTTGGGGCAGAACTATGGCTACACCTTC
>NA|TRBJ2-4|NA|TRBV9
CASSTHRRDMRNIQYF
TGTGCCAGCAGCACCCATCGCAGGGATATGCGAAACATTCAGTACTTC
>TRBD1|TRBJ2-7|NA|TRBV5-1
CASSLDVGTGAGEQYF
TGCGCCAGCAGCTTGGATGTTGGGACAGGGGCTGGCGAGCAGTACTTC
>TRBD2|TRBJ2-5|NA|TRBV3-1/TRBV3-2
CASSLGTRGTQYF
TGTGCCAGCAGCCTCGGGACTAGAGGGACCCAGTACTTC
>TRBD1|TRBJ1-5|NA|TRBV7-9
CASSSGQGGKPQHF
TGTGCCAGCAGCTCCGGACAGGGAGGGAAGCCCCAGCATTTT
>NA|TRBJ1-4|NA|TRBV7-9
CASSPDVRGDEKLFF
TGTGCCAGCAGCCCTGATGTCAGGGGCGATGAAAAACTGTTTTTT
>NA|TRBJ1-1|NA|TRBV11-2
CASSSVLEAFF
TGTGCCAGCAGCTCGGTCCTTGAAGCTTTCTTT
>TRBD2|TRBJ2-1|NA|TRBV7-9
CASKTSGGDNEQFF
TGTGCCAGCAAAACTAGCGGGGGCGACAATGAGCAGTTCTTC
>TRBD2|TRBJ2-3|NA|TRBV5-1
CASSSGLAGTTTTDTQYF
TGCGCCAGCAGCAGCGGACTAGCGGGAACCACAACAACAGATACGCAGTATTTT
>NA|TRBJ2-1|few|TRBV25-1
CASSEFGGNNEQFF
TGTGCCAGCAGTGAATTCGGGGGAAACAATGAGCAGTTCTTC
>NA|TRBJ1-5|few|TRBV11-2
CASSLAGAQPQHF
TGTGCCAGCAGCTTAGCAGGGGCTCAGCCCCAGCATTTT
>TRBD1|TRBJ2-1|NA|TRBV10-3
CAIRGDSNNEQFF
TGTGCCATCAGGGGGGACAGTAACAATGAGCAGTTCTTC
>TRBD2|TRBJ2-5|NA|TRBV13
CASSLRRTSGRLGQETQYF
TGTGCCAGCAGCCTACGTCGCACTAGCGGGAGATTAGGGCAAGAGACCCAGTACTTC
>TRBD1|TRBJ2-7|once|TRBV12-3/TRBV12-4
CASSSGTGASRF
TGTGCCAGCAGTTCCGGGACAGGGGCCTCCAGATTC
>TRBD1|TRBJ1-2|NA|TRBV7-9
CASSLVVGTGDGYTF
TGTGCCAGCAGCTTAGTGGTCGGGACAGGGGATGGCTACACCTTC
>NA|TRBJ1-2|NA|TRBV7-8
CASSLVGTPYEGYTF
TGTGCCAGCAGCTTAGTCGGGACACCGTATGAAGGCTACACCTTC
>TRBD1|TRBJ2-7|NA|TRBV5-1
CASSLAGGSTYEQYF
TGCGCCAGCAGCTTGGCAGGGGGCTCCACCTACGAGCAGTACTTC
>NA|TRBJ1-1|NA|TRBV11-2
CASSTAGGLKLFF
TGTGCCAGCAGCACCGCGGGGGGACTGAAGCTTTTCTTT
>TRBD2|TRBJ2-3|NA|TRBV3-1/TRBV3-2
CASSPPTSGRTDTQYF
TGTGCCAGCAGCCCCCCGACTAGCGGGAGAACAGATACGCAGTATTTT
>TRBD1|TRBJ2-1|NA|TRBV27
CASSPLRDRGNEQFF
TGTGCCAGCAGTCCGCTTCGGGACAGGGGGAATGAGCAGTTCTTC
>NA|TRBJ1-4|NA|TRBV7-2
CASSWGLEGINEKLFF
TGTGCCAGCAGCTGGGGCCTGGAGGGAATTAATGAAAAACTGTTTTTT
>NA|TRBJ1-1|once|TRBV19
CASRIYRENTEAFF
TGTGCCAGTAGAATTTACAGGGAGAACACTGAAGCTTTCTTT
>NA|TRBJ1-5|NA|TRBV30
CAWRADSSNQPQHF
TGTGCCTGGAGGGCGGACAGCAGCAATCAGCCCCAGCATTTT
>TRBD1|TRBJ1-6|few|TRBV3-1/TRBV3-2
CASSQGGQHSPLHF
TGTGCCAGCAGCCAAGGGGGACAGCATTCACCCCTCCACTTT
>TRBD2|TRBJ2-3|NA|TRBV18
CASLSASGIVTDTQYF
TGTGCCAGCCTTTCCGCTAGCGGGATAGTAACAGATACGCAGTATTTT
>NA|TRBJ2-7|few|TRBV19
CASSISGIGYEQYF
TGTGCCAGTAGTATTTCAGGGATCGGCTACGAGCAGTACTTC
>TRBD2|TRBJ2-7|NA|TRBV27
CASSIYLAGAYEQYF
TGTGCCAGCAGCATCTACTTAGCGGGAGCGTACGAGCAGTACTTC
>NA|TRBJ2-7|NA|TRBV5-6
CASSERRRTYEQYF
TGTGCCAGCAGCGAGCGCCGCAGAACCTACGAGCAGTACTTC